This T cell receptor beta chain was sequenced during a study of shared clonotypes between healthy human individuals. Study-level information: The plates for each donor numbered three CD4 naive, three CD4 memory, two CD8 naive and one CD8 memory.

CDR1 and CDR2 (germline): SQVTM, ANQGSEA. Trimming pared 4 bases from V and 0 bases from J, leaving 13 bases between. This CDR3 spans 14 amino acids. The table came from immunoSEQ multiplex PCR; TCRdb's copy has only in-frame clones and leaves some out. The repertoire holds approximately 2,000,000 clones, with 80% to 95% as singletons. The sequence derives from a man between 18 and 35 years old in good health. Some clones in this sample may be carry-over from other donors' samples. Sample: naive CD4+ T cells from PBMCs. The subset denotes: CD45RA+ positively selected. The V and J genes are TRBV29-1 and TRBJ2-7; D is unclear. CDR3 DNA sequence: TGCAGCGTTGCTTATTCAAGTTTCTCCTACGAGCAGTACTTC. Translation: CSVAYSSFSYEQYF.